Here is one T cell receptor beta chain with its context. The data were produced by immunoSEQ multiplex PCR, yet TCRdb's version contains in-frame clones alone and is incomplete. The data show more than 85,000 clones, 70% to 85% seen once. This sample is drawn from a study of blood T cell repertoires in COVID-19. The CDR3 contains 16 residues. After removal of 0 bases from V and 9 bases from J, the junction contained 9 bases not matched to a gene. The germline V gene encodes CDR1 SGHRS and CDR2 YFSETQ. The chain joins TRBV5-1 to TRBJ2-4; TRBD2 matches 10 bases. The clonotype originates from a man between 60 and 75 years old with active or convalescent COVID-19. The specimen sequenced was peripheral blood. The CDR3 region is CASSLGPSGRVVIQYF. CDR3 nucleotides: TGCGCCAGCAGCTTGGGGCCTAGCGGGAGAGTAGTCATTCAGTACTTC.